Following are 23 T cell receptor beta chains from one sample sequenced in a study of blood T cell repertoires in COVID-19 (dated by TCRdb to between 2020 and 2021). Library method: the immunoSEQ multiplex PCR assay. The source is immuneACCESS, and TCRdb retained only in-frame sequences with V and J called. Part of the clones is not carried over; for the studies checked, unresolved V genes explain less than half of this, and the remainder is unexplained. Within this sample are around 240,000 clones, with 80% to 90% of them counted one time only. The ten most abundant clones make up approximately 2% of the sample. Input material: PBMCs or T cells enriched from blood (not recorded which). The receptors derive from a woman between 50 and 59 years old who had recovered from COVID-19.

The CDR3 DNA is TGTGCCACCAGCAGGAGTAGGAGTACTCACGAGACCCAGTACTTC. Protein product: CATSRSRSTHETQYF. The chain is built from TRBV15 and TRBJ2-5; no reliable D call. V lost 3 bases and J lost 5, with 16 bases in between. This CDR3 region has 15 residues. Germline V lookup: CDR1 LNHNV, CDR2 YYDKDF (reference sequence).

The V gene is TRBV6-1, the J gene TRBJ2-7; maybe TRBD1 (5 bases). This CDR3 is built from 14 residues. With 3 bases removed from V and 2 bases from J, the gap between germline ends came to 11 bases. The germline V gene has CDR1 MNHNS and CDR2 SASEGT. CDR3 sequence reads: CASSEAQAAYEQYF. In DNA form, the CDR3 reads TGTGCCAGCAGTGAGGCACAGGCGGCCTACGAGCAGTACTTC.

The chain employs TRBV4-1 and TRBJ2-3; 9 nucleotides agree with TRBD1. The CDR3 has 16 residues. V lost 1 base and J lost 6; bases outside the gene matches: 8. Looked up from germline, CDR1 is MGHRA and CDR2 is YSYEKL. The chain's CDR3 is CASSQGSWDRADTQYF. The DNA of the CDR3 is TGCGCCAGCAGCCAAGGTTCATGGGACAGGGCTGATACGCAGTATTTT.

The V call is TRBV19, the J call TRBJ1-6; no reliable D call. CDR1 and CDR2 from the germline V gene are LNHDA and SQIVND (reference sequence). Trimming pared 3 bases from V and 7 bases from J, leaving 10 bases between. The CDR3 consists of 14 residues. CDR3 nucleotides: TGTGCCAGTAGTATGAGGGAGGAAAATTCACCCCTCCACTTT. The encoded protein is CASSMREENSPLHF.

The chain combines TRBV18 with TRBJ1-1; maybe TRBD1 (6 bases). The V end was cut by 0 bases, the J end by 4 bases, with 9 bases between. Germline lookup yields CDR1 KGHSH and CDR2 LQKENI. The CDR3 has 14 residues. The CDR3 is CASSPPGRGTEAFF. The DNA of the CDR3 is TGTGCCAGCTCACCACCCGGCAGGGGCACTGAAGCTTTCTTT.

Only one count was recorded for this clone. The rearrangement joins TRBV7-8 to TRBJ2-7; D is uncertain. V was cut by 5 bases and J by 4 bases, with 30 bases left in between. Germline loops: CDR1 SGHVS, CDR2 FQNEAQ. The CDR3 spans 19 residues. The CDR3 DNA reads TGTGCCAGCAGCCAATATACCATCGGAGACCTACAAAGACCATACGAGCAGTACTTC. Amino acids: CASSQYTIGDLQRPYEQYF.

This chain joins TRBV9 and TRBJ2-1, with 11 bases fitting TRBD2. Germline lookup yields CDR1 SGDLS and CDR2 YYNGEE. V gave up 2 bases and J gave up 9 bases; unmatched junction bases: 7. There are 15 residues in the CDR3. The CDR3 DNA reads TGTGCCAGCAGCGTTCTAGCGGGAGGAATTGTTGAGCAGTTCTTC. It translates to CASSVLAGGIVEQFF. Supplemented by reference TRBV9 and TRBJ2-1, the full variable domain reads DSGVTQTPKHLITATGQRVTLRCSPRSGDLSVYWYQQSLDQGLQFLIQYYNGEERAKGNILERFSAQQFPDLHSELNLSSLELGDSALYFCASSVLAGGIVEQFFGPGTRLTVL.

This clone was observed a handful of times. V is TRBV4-1 and J is TRBJ1-5; the D is unclear. Deletions cut 1 base from V and 2 bases from J, with 12 bases between. CDR1 and CDR2 (germline): MGHRA, YSYEKL. The CDR3 runs to 16 residues. Written as DNA, the CDR3 is TGCGCCAGCAGCCAAGTACGAGGGTCCCGCAATCAGCCCCAGCATTTT. Translating it yields CASSQVRGSRNQPQHF.

V usage is TRBV6-4 and J usage is TRBJ1-2, with D perhaps TRBD1 (5 bases). V was cut by 3 bases and J by 4 bases, with 15 bases left in between. CDR3 length: 15 amino acids. The germline CDR1 and CDR2 sequences are MRHNA and SNTAGT. The CDR3 DNA follows: TGTGCCAGCAGTGAGAGTTGGCAGACAGTCTATGGCTACACCTTC. Its protein is CASSESWQTVYGYTF.

The chain carries TRBV18 and TRBJ2-5; a weak D match, TRBD1 (5 bases). Germline assignment: CDR1 KGHSH and CDR2 LQKENI. The CDR3 covers 13 residues. The V gene lost 2 bases and the J gene lost 9 bases, with 13 bases spanning the gap. CDR3 in amino acids: CASSPDTGLSQYF. The CDR3 coding sequence is TGTGCCAGCTCACCAGATACAGGCCTGTCCCAGTACTTC.

The genes are TRBV7-3 and TRBJ2-3, with TRBD2 matching 10 bases. From germline, CDR1 is SGHTA and CDR2 FQGTGA. Trimming removed 4 bases from V and 1 base from J; junction bases left unmatched: 5. This CDR3 comprises 16 residues. The CDR3 nucleotides are TGTGCCAGCAGCTCCTTCGGACTAGCGGGCACAGATACGCAGTATTTT. It is translated as CASSSFGLAGTDTQYF.

The rearrangement joins TRBV19 to TRBJ1-5; D perhaps matches TRBD1 (5 bases). Germline V gene data show CDR1 as LNHDA and CDR2 as SQIVND (reference sequence). Trimming cost V 11 bases and J 0 bases, with 17 bases left between them. The length of the CDR3 is 15 residues. The DNA for the CDR3 is TGTGCCTCCCGGGGGGTTTTAGTTAGCAATCAGCCCCAGCATTTT. Translation: CASRGVLVSNQPQHF.

This chain connects TRBV28 to TRBJ2-2; D possibly corresponds to TRBD2 (5 bases). Germline V gene data show CDR1 as MDHEN and CDR2 as SYDVKM. With 2 bases removed from V and 1 base from J, the gap between germline ends came to 8 bases. The CDR3 totals 15 residues. The CDR3 here is CASSLRGWNTGELFF. The CDR3 DNA is TGTGCCAGCAGTTTACGGGGATGGAACACCGGGGAGCTGTTTTTT. The full variable domain, rest sourced from reference TRBV28 and TRBJ2-2, is DVKVTQSSRYLVKRTGEKVFLECVQDMDHENMFWYRQDPGLGLRLIYFSYDVKMKEKGDIPEGYSVSREKKERFSLILESASTNQTSMYLCASSLRGWNTGELFFGEGSRLTVL.

J is TRBJ2-3 and V is TRBV27; no reliable D call. V lost 3 bases, J lost 0 bases, and 7 bases lay in between. CDR3 length: 14 amino acids. Germline CDR1 and CDR2: MNHEY and SMNVEV (reference sequence). The DNA of the CDR3 is TGTGCCAGCAGTTTTTTCCTTAGCACAGATACGCAGTATTTT. It encodes CASSFFLSTDTQYF.

The rearrangement uses TRBV5-1 and TRBJ2-3, with 8 bases identical to TRBD2. CDR1 and CDR2 (germline): SGHRS, YFSETQ. The CDR3 covers 16 residues. V shed 7 bases, J shed 3 bases, and the junction held 13 bases outside the gene matches. DNA for the CDR3: TGCGCCAGCGCGGGGGGAAGCGGGAGAGGGACAGATACGCAGTATTTT. This sequence encodes CASAGGSGRGTDTQYF.

V usage is TRBV4-1 and J usage is TRBJ1-1, with D possibly matching TRBD1 (6 bases). Germline loops: CDR1 MGHRA, CDR2 YSYEKL. V lost 1 base to trimming and J lost 3 bases, with 15 bases between them. The CDR3 contains 16 residues. The CDR3, as DNA: TGCGCCAGCAGCCAAGGGGCCGGGACACCGGACACTGAAGCTTTCTTT. It codes for CASSQGAGTPDTEAFF.

The V and J genes are TRBV28 and TRBJ1-6; 8 bases line up with TRBD1. Losses at the gene ends were 5 bases for V and 7 bases for J; bases not matched to a gene: 7. This CDR3 is 15 amino acids long. From germline, CDR1 is MDHEN and CDR2 SYDVKM. The CDR3, as DNA: TGTGCCAGCAGTAAAGGGACAGGAGGGAATTCACCCCTCCACTTT. Translated: CASSKGTGGNSPLHF.

The V gene is TRBV6-5, the J gene TRBJ1-1; possible D gene TRBD1, 6 bases. This CDR3 contains 13 residues. Between the trimmed V and J ends, which lost 8 bases and 3 bases, there was a span of 13 bases. CDR1 MNHEY and CDR2 SVGAGI come from the germline V gene. The chain's CDR3 is CASGHTGHTEAFF. CDR3 DNA sequence: TGTGCCAGCGGACACACAGGGCACACTGAAGCTTTCTTT.

The V gene is TRBV5-1, the J gene TRBJ2-3, with D possibly TRBD1 on 7 matching bases. V was pared by 4 bases and J by 2 bases, with 17 bases between. The CDR3 runs 16 residues. Per the germline V gene, CDR1 is SGHRS and CDR2 is YFSETQ. CDR3 coding DNA: TGCGCCAGCAGCGTACTCGGAGGGGGCGACACAGATACGCAGTATTTT. It specifies CASSVLGGGDTDTQYF.

The chain employs TRBV5-1 and TRBJ1-6; D may be TRBD1 (6 bases). The CDR3 extends over 14 amino acids. Germline lookup yields CDR1 SGHRS and CDR2 YFSETQ. V was cut by 2 bases and J by 4 bases, with 7 bases left in between. Written as DNA, the CDR3 is TGCGCCAGCAGCTTACAGGGTTATAATTCACCCCTCCACTTT. This sequence encodes CASSLQGYNSPLHF.

V usage is TRBV4-1 and J usage is TRBJ1-2; 9 bases agree with TRBD1. CDR1 and CDR2 from the germline V gene are MGHRA and YSYEKL. CDR3 size: 13 residues. V was clipped by 4 bases and J by 6 bases; unmatched bases: 3. CDR3 DNA sequence: TGCGCCAGCAGCCCAAGGACAGGGGATGGCTACACCTTC. Translating gives CASSPRTGDGYTF.

This sequence joins TRBV6-5 and TRBJ1-5; 7 nucleotides agree with TRBD1. Germline CDR1 is MNHEY and CDR2 is SVGAGI. The V segment lost 0 bases and the J segment 3 bases; nucleotides outside the gene matches: 5. This CDR3 comprises 16 residues. CDR3 amino acids: CASSYSGTANNQPQHF. Written as DNA, the CDR3 is TGTGCCAGCAGTTACTCGGGGACAGCCAACAATCAGCCCCAGCATTTT.

As to this clone: Its ends do not fully match the called genes, so a read error is possible. This chain links TRBV19 with TRBJ1-1, with D perhaps TRBD1 (6 bases). The CDR3 totals 10 residues. CDR1 and CDR2 from the germline V gene are LNHDA and SQIVND (reference sequence). The DNA of the CDR3 is TGTGCCAGTAGTCGCAGGGACACCCAATTT. It encodes CASSRRDTQF.